Each of the 3 T cell receptor beta chains below was sequenced from the same sample in a study of Tregs in tolerant kidney transplant recipients. Clones were read by immunoSEQ multiplex PCR, and TCRdb kept only the in-frame ones, dropping some. The data show 85,000 to 95,000 clones, with around nine tenths seen just once and 4.7% held by the top ten. Sequencing used CD8+ T cells from blood. All receptors come from a human donor in good health.

This clone was observed once. The chain combines TRBV15 with TRBJ2-1, with TRBD1 matching 8 bases. The CDR3 is made up of 15 amino acids. V shed 5 bases and J 4 bases; nucleotides not matched to a gene: 7. CDR1 and CDR2 (germline): LNHNV, YYDKDF (reference sequence). In DNA, the CDR3 is TGTGCCACCAGCGGTCCGGGACAGGAGTACAATGAGCAGTTCTTC. Protein sequence: CATSGPGQEYNEQFF. Variable domain in full (rest from reference TRBV15 and TRBJ2-1): DAMVIQNPRYQVTQFGKPVTLSCSQTLNHNVMYWYQQKSSQAPKLLFHYYDKDFNNEADTPDNFQSRRPNTSFCFLDIRSPGLGDTAMYLCATSGPGQEYNEQFFGPGTRLTVL.

The chain links TRBV4-1 to TRBJ2-1; 9 nucleotides agree with TRBD2. The CDR3 length is 21 residues. V shed 0 bases and J 1 base; nucleotides not matched to a gene: 16. Germline loops: CDR1 MGHRA, CDR2 YSYEKL. For the CDR3, the DNA is TGCGCCAGCAGCCAAGAGGGACGGGGGATTAGCGGGAGTTGGTCCTACAATGAGCAGTTCTTC. Its translation is CASSQEGRGISGSWSYNEQFF.

CDR3 loop: CASSPILAGVLSEQYF. CDR3 coding DNA: TGTGCCAGCAGTCCTATTCTAGCGGGAGTTCTCTCCGAGCAGTACTTC. V is TRBV2 and J is TRBJ2-7; 10 bases map to TRBD2. Germline V gene sequence: CDR1 SNHLY, CDR2 FYNNEI. With 5 bases clipped from V and 6 bases from J, the junction kept 13 bases outside the gene matches. There are 16 residues in the CDR3.